Below are 32 T cell receptor beta chains sequenced from a single sample in a study of identical twins. In TCRdb, the 5' RACE reads were re-called with MiXCR into one record per CDR3 protein. The sample lists 1.5 million to 2 million distinct CDR3 sequences, about 32% occurring once. The specimen sequenced was cord blood. The receptors derive from a newborn girl in good health.

This rearrangement joins TRBV2 to TRBJ1-4; D is unclear. Trimming pared 3 bases from V and 1 base from J, leaving 15 bases between. The germline V gene encodes CDR1 SNHLY and CDR2 FYNNEI. This CDR3 has 17 amino acids. This chain's CDR3 is CASSEPGGRETNEKLFF. The CDR3 region has the DNA TGTGCCAGCAGTGAGCCCGGTGGAAGGGAAACTAATGAAAAACTGTTTTTT. Combining the CDR3 with reference TRBV2 and TRBJ1-4 gives the whole variable domain EPEVTQTPSHQVTQMGQEVILRCVPISNHLYFYWYRQILGQKVEFLVSFYNNEISEKSEIFDDQFSVERPDGSNFTLKIRSTKLEDSAMYFCASSEPGGRETNEKLFFGSGTQLSVL.

This clonotype has just a few counts. The genes are TRBV29-1 and TRBJ1-1; 7 nucleotides line up with TRBD1. V shed 4 bases, J shed 1 base, and the junction held 9 bases outside the gene matches. CDR3 length: 15 amino acids. Germline CDR1 SQVTM, CDR2 ANQGSEA. CDR3 in amino acids: CSVVGTARGNTEAFF. Here the CDR3 DNA reads TGCAGCGTTGTGGGGACAGCGAGGGGGAACACTGAAGCTTTCTTT.

CDR3 region: CASSLRPGTDQETQYF. DNA of the CDR3: TGCGCCAGCAGTCTTCGCCCCGGGACGGACCAAGAGACCCAGTACTTC. The chain links TRBV10-1 to TRBJ2-5; either TRBD1 or TRBD2 may fit D (5 bases each). CDR3 size: 16 residues. V shed 5 bases and J shed 0 bases, with 16 bases lying between them. The germline V gene encodes CDR1 WNHNN and CDR2 SYGVQD (reference sequence).

The V gene is TRBV27, the J gene TRBJ2-3, with D hard to call. The CDR3 covers 14 residues. The germline V and J ends were trimmed by 3 bases and 1 base, with 8 bases remaining between them. CDR1 and CDR2 from the germline V gene are MNHEY and SMNVEV (reference sequence). The CDR3 reads CASSFRRRTDTQYF. The CDR3 DNA follows: TGTGCCAGCAGTTTTAGAAGGCGCACAGATACGCAGTATTTT.

Worth noting for this clonotype: A much larger clone lies one base from this, so it may be a read error. The V call is TRBV28, the J call TRBJ1-1; the D gene is possibly TRBD1 (6 bases). Germline V gives CDR1 MDHEN, CDR2 SYDVKM. The CDR3 totals 10 residues. V lost 6 bases and J 7 bases, leaving 6 bases between the germline ends. CDR3 in DNA: TGTGCCAGCAGGGACAGTGAAGCTTTCTTT. Its protein is CASRDSEAFF.

This clonotype has only a few counts. This rearrangement joins TRBV20-1 to TRBJ2-1, with TRBD1 identical over 10 bases. Unmatched junction bases numbered 7, after V lost 6 bases and J lost 5 bases. The V gene's germline CDR1 is DFQATT and CDR2 SNEGSKA (reference sequence). The CDR3 runs to 14 residues. The CDR3 region has the DNA TGCAGTGCCCACCGGGACAGGGGAGACAATGAGCAGTTCTTC. Its protein is CSAHRDRGDNEQFF.

Many counts were recorded for this clonotype. V and J are TRBV4-1 and TRBJ2-1, with D perhaps matching TRBD2 (5 bases). The CDR3 runs 15 residues. Trimming took 6 bases from V and 3 from J, leaving 15 bases between them. In germline, CDR1 is MGHRA, CDR2 YSYEKL. Written as DNA, the CDR3 is TGCGCCAGCAGTTACACTAGGCTGGTCTACAATGAGCAGTTCTTC. Amino acids: CASSYTRLVYNEQFF.

In this sample, this clonotype turned up a few times. A read error may produce the germline difference seen at one junction end. V and J are TRBV5-1 and TRBJ1-1; no definite D call. The CDR3 runs to 14 residues. Germline CDR1 SGHRS, CDR2 YFSETQ. The CDR3 DNA reads TGTGCCAGCAGCTTGCGCTACGGGAACACTGAAGCTTTCTTT. This encodes CASSLRYGNTEAFF. Full variable domain (outside the CDR3, taken from reference TRBV5-1 and TRBJ1-1): KAGVTQTPRYLIKTRGQQVTLSCSPISGHRSVSWYQQTPGQGLQFLFEYFSETQRNKGNFPGRFSGRQFSNSRSEMNVSTLELGDSALYLCASSLRYGNTEAFFGQGTRLTVV.

CDR3 loop: CSAPRGSTNTEAFF. CDR3 in DNA: TGCAGTGCGCCCCGGGGGTCGACCAACACTGAAGCTTTCTTT. This sequence joins TRBV20-1 and TRBJ1-1, with TRBD1 as a possible D gene (5 bases). Trimming left V 6 bases short and J 2 bases short, with 16 bases between. The CDR3 spans 14 residues. Germline loops: CDR1 DFQATT, CDR2 SNEGSKA (reference sequence).

Points on this clonotype: A much larger clone differs from this one at a single base, so this may be a read error. The rearrangement joins TRBV6-6 to TRBJ2-1; no clear D. The CDR3 has 11 amino acids. Trimming pared 2 bases from V and 6 bases from J, leaving 2 bases between. The germline V gene has CDR1 MNHNY and CDR2 SVGAGI (reference sequence). Written as DNA, the CDR3 is TGTGCCAGCAGTTACACCAATGAGCAGTTCTTC. Residues: CASSYTNEQFF.

At least ten counts were recorded for this clonotype. The chain is built from TRBV12-3 or TRBV12-4 and TRBJ2-7, with TRBD1 identical over 9 bases. V shed 4 bases, J shed 7 bases, and the junction held 8 bases outside the gene matches. The CDR3 is 14 amino acids. The DNA of the CDR3 is TGTGCCAGCAGTTCCGGGACAGGGATAGGTGAGCAGTACTTC. It yields the protein CASSSGTGIGEQYF.

The chain's CDR3 is CSARGRTANSPLHF. The CDR3 DNA follows: TGCAGTGCCCGGGGCAGGACAGCTAATTCACCCCTCCACTTT. V usage is TRBV20-1 and J usage is TRBJ1-6; D is possibly TRBD1 (6 bases). Germline values: CDR1 DFQATT, CDR2 SNEGSKA (reference sequence). V was shortened by 6 bases and J by 6 bases, with 15 bases between the two germline ends. The CDR3 loop spans 14 amino acids.

The chain links TRBV27 to TRBJ2-4; D is unclear. The V end was cut by 6 bases, the J end by 0 bases, with 9 bases between. In germline, CDR1 is MNHEY, CDR2 SMNVEV (reference sequence). This CDR3 contains 14 residues. The CDR3 nucleotides read TGTGCCAGCAGCGCAAACCTAGCCAAAAACATTCAGTACTTC. Residues: CASSANLAKNIQYF.

The chain joins TRBV10-3 to TRBJ2-7, with 14 bases identical to TRBD2. J lost 0 bases, V lost 6 bases, and 4 bases had no gene match. In germline, CDR1 is ENHRY, CDR2 SYGVKD. This CDR3 has 16 residues. The CDR3 coding sequence is TGTGCCATCAGAGGACTAGCGGGGGGATCCTCCTACGAGCAGTACTTC. Encoded protein: CAIRGLAGGSSYEQYF.

A few counts support this clonotype. The rearrangement links TRBV6-1 to TRBJ1-2; TRBD1 might be the D (5 bases). Germline CDR1 MNHNS, CDR2 SASEGT. Between the trimmed V and J ends, which lost 6 bases and 6 bases, there was a span of 17 bases. This CDR3 is built from 14 residues. The CDR3 sequence: CASSRSVQGHGYTF. The CDR3 DNA reads TGTGCCAGCAGCCGTTCGGTGCAGGGCCATGGCTACACCTTC.

The V and J genes are TRBV9 and TRBJ2-2, with 15 bases aligning to TRBD2. Per the germline V gene, CDR1 is SGDLS and CDR2 is YYNGEE. CDR3 length: 17 amino acids. J lost 6 bases, V lost 3 bases, and 6 bases had no gene match. The CDR3 is CASSGTGTSGGPGELFF. CDR3 bases: TGTGCCAGCAGCGGTACCGGGACTAGCGGGGGGCCCGGGGAGCTGTTTTTT.

This clonotype occurred a few times. The gene calls are TRBV7-6 and TRBJ2-1; no clear D gene. Germline CDR1 reads SGHVS; CDR2 reads FNYEAQ. V dropped 2 bases and J dropped 0 bases, with 20 bases sitting between them. CDR3 size: 19 residues. In DNA form, the CDR3 reads TGTGCCAGCAGCTTAATCTTAAAACGCGGATACTCCTCCTACAATGAGCAGTTCTTC. It is translated as CASSLILKRGYSSYNEQFF.

This clonotype was found a few times. The gene calls are TRBV6-1 and TRBJ2-1; 8 nucleotides match TRBD2. The trim removed 8 bases at V and 4 bases at J, leaving 10 bases unmatched. Germline V CDR1 and CDR2: MNHNS, SASEGT. The CDR3 is 15 amino acids. The CDR3 loop is CASGAGVLTYNEQFF. The CDR3 coding sequence is TGTGCCAGCGGAGCGGGAGTCCTAACATACAATGAGCAGTTCTTC.

The chain combines TRBV13 with TRBJ1-5; 10 nucleotides align to TRBD1. V gave up 3 bases and J gave up 0 bases; unmatched junction bases: 5. CDR1 is PRHDT and CDR2 is FYEKMQ in the germline V gene (reference sequence). This CDR3 spans 17 amino acids. CDR3 protein: CASSLGDRGYSNQPQHF. CDR3 DNA sequence: TGTGCCAGCAGCTTGGGGGACAGGGGTTATAGCAATCAGCCCCAGCATTTT.

The chain carries TRBV24-1 and TRBJ2-7; D may be TRBD1 (5 bases). The ends were cut back, 5 bases at V and 3 bases at J, with 10 bases in the middle. Germline V gives CDR1 KGHDR, CDR2 SFDVKD. The CDR3 is 13 amino acids. CDR3 amino acids: CATSVSGHYEQYF. CDR3 nucleotide sequence: TGTGCCACCAGTGTTTCAGGGCACTACGAGCAGTACTTC.

The sample holds many counts of this clonotype. This chain links TRBV2 with TRBJ2-3; 7 bases fit TRBD1. The CDR3 extends over 14 amino acids. Per the germline V gene, CDR1 is SNHLY and CDR2 is FYNNEI. V lost 9 bases and J lost 3; bases outside the gene matches: 9. The CDR3 loop is CASSVGTATDTQYF. The CDR3 nucleotides are TGTGCCAGTTCCGTAGGGACAGCAACAGATACGCAGTATTTT.

Turning to this clonotype: One end of the junction does not line up with germline, which may come from a read error. J is TRBJ2-7 and V is TRBV12-3 or TRBV12-4; 13 positions match TRBD2. The CDR3 contains 15 residues. CDR3 region: CASTLTSGGAYEQYF. As DNA, the CDR3 is TGTGCCAGCACTTTAACTAGCGGGGGGGCCTACGAGCAGTACTTC.

The table lists this clonotype with many counts. This sequence joins TRBV7-9 and TRBJ2-3, with 11 nucleotides matching TRBD2. Per the germline V gene, CDR1 is SEHNR and CDR2 is FQNEAQ (reference sequence). V shed 2 bases and J 2 bases; nucleotides not matched to a gene: 3. This CDR3 has 16 residues. The CDR3 region has the DNA TGTGCCAGCAGCTTACGACTAGCGGGGACCACAGATACGCAGTATTTT. The encoded protein is CASSLRLAGTTDTQYF.

In its sample, this clonotype was seen a few times. V usage is TRBV10-3 and J usage is TRBJ1-5, with 7 bases matching TRBD1. There are 13 residues in the CDR3. The germline gives CDR1 ENHRY, CDR2 SYGVKD. The V and J ends lost 10 bases and 0 bases, in that order; junction bases with no gene match: 3. CDR3 DNA sequence: TGTGCCACTACAGGGGCTAGCAATCAGCCCCAGCATTTT. It specifies CATTGASNQPQHF.

DNA for the CDR3: TGTGCCAGCAGTGGGGCTGTGGGGCGAAACACCATATATTTT. This translates into CASSGAVGRNTIYF. This rearrangement joins TRBV27 to TRBJ1-3, with a weak D call TRBD1 (5 bases). CDR1 is MNHEY, CDR2 SMNVEV, per germline (reference sequence). Trimming removed 5 bases from V and 5 bases from J, with 13 bases in between. This CDR3 comprises 14 residues.

This clonotype was counted between two and nine times. This chain connects TRBV7-9 to TRBJ1-5; weak D call: TRBD1 (6 bases). Trimming left V 5 bases short and J 2 bases short, with 10 bases between. Germline CDR1 reads SEHNR; CDR2 reads FQNEAQ (reference sequence). The CDR3 consists of 14 residues. This CDR3 reads CASSVRGGNQPQHF. CDR3 DNA sequence: TGTGCCAGCAGCGTCAGGGGAGGCAATCAGCCCCAGCATTTT.

The count of this clonotype is one. The chain combines TRBV20-1 with TRBJ2-1, with D perhaps matching TRBD1 or TRBD2 (5 bases each). Trimming took 3 bases from V and 3 from J, leaving 12 bases between them. Germline CDR1 DFQATT, CDR2 SNEGSKA (reference sequence). The CDR3 contains 14 residues. The CDR3 sequence: CSASGQGVYNEQFF. The CDR3 DNA sequence: TGCAGTGCTAGTGGTCAGGGAGTCTACAATGAGCAGTTCTTC.

The rearrangement joins TRBV9 to TRBJ1-4; D is undetermined. The germline V and J ends were trimmed by 0 bases and 2 bases, with 5 bases remaining between them. CDR3 length equals 14 residues. In germline, CDR1 is SGDLS, CDR2 YYNGEE. The CDR3 nucleotides are TGTGCCAGCAGCGTAGGCCGGACTAATGAAAAACTGTTTTTT. Its translation is CASSVGRTNEKLFF.

The rearrangement links TRBV7-2 to TRBJ2-4; a weak D match, TRBD1 (6 bases). Germline loops: CDR1 SGHTA, CDR2 FQGNSA. V was cut by 4 bases and J by 3 bases, with 22 bases left in between. There are 18 residues in the CDR3. This CDR3 reads CASSSGKPGQSFKNIQYF. The CDR3 region has the DNA TGTGCCAGCAGCTCGGGGAAACCGGGACAATCGTTCAAAAACATTCAGTACTTC.

The chain combines TRBV5-6 with TRBJ2-1; perhaps TRBD1 as D (5 bases). The CDR3 extends over 13 amino acids. V was trimmed by 7 bases and J by 2 bases, leaving 10 bases between them. Looked up from germline, CDR1 is SGHDT and CDR2 is YYEEEE. CDR3 nucleotide sequence: TGTGCCAGCTTTGCAGGGCCCTACAATGAGCAGTTCTTC. Protein product: CASFAGPYNEQFF.

This clonotype was detected only a few times. The V call is TRBV5-1, the J call TRBJ2-7; 11 bases match TRBD1. V shed 4 bases and J 4 bases; nucleotides not matched to a gene: 7. This CDR3 contains 15 residues. Germline CDR1 SGHRS, CDR2 YFSETQ. The DNA for the CDR3 is TGCGCCAGCAGCCTCGGACAGGGGGCGCGTTACGAGCAGTACTTC. Protein sequence: CASSLGQGARYEQYF.

The rearrangement joins TRBV29-1 to TRBJ1-1; 7 bases match TRBD1. V lost 2 bases, J lost 8 bases, and 2 bases stayed unmatched. Germline V lookup: CDR1 SQVTM, CDR2 ANQGSEA. The CDR3 covers 11 residues. CDR3 coding DNA: TGCAGCGTTGAACAGACAGGGGAAGCTTTCTTT. It encodes CSVEQTGEAFF.